These 31 T cell receptor beta chains share one sample of origin, sequenced in a study of Ad26.COV2.S vaccination and SARS-CoV-2 variants. Repertoires were generated with immunoSEQ multiplex PCR, while TCRdb's copy carries only in-frame clones and drops some. The sample consists of 85,000 to 95,000 clones, approximately 86% of them appearing once. The specimen comprised peripheral blood, sampled after recovery from COVID-19. These receptors came from a human donor who had recovered from COVID-19.

The J gene is TRBJ2-5, the V gene TRBV5-4; tentatively, D is TRBD2 (6 bases). The CDR3 runs to 13 residues. Germline lookup yields CDR1 SGHNT and CDR2 YYREEE (reference sequence). V was trimmed by 0 bases and J by 9 bases, leaving 12 bases between them. The CDR3 sequence: CASSLAGGGAQYF. Written as DNA, the CDR3 is TGTGCCAGCAGCTTGGCGGGCGGAGGGGCCCAGTACTTC. The full variable domain, completed using reference TRBV5-4 and TRBJ2-5, is ETGVTQSPTHLIKTRGQQVTLRCSSQSGHNTVSWYQQALGQGPQFIFQYYREEENGRGNFPPRFSGLQFPNYSSELNVNALELDDSALYLCASSLAGGGAQYFGPGTRLLVL.

This clone was observed once. This chain connects TRBV5-1 to TRBJ1-5; D uncertain. CDR3 length: 10 amino acids. CDR1 and CDR2 from the germline V gene are SGHRS and YFSETQ. V gave up 5 bases and J gave up 5 bases, with 2 bases separating them. DNA of the CDR3: TGCGCCAGCAGTGATCAGCCCCAGCATTTT. Protein product: CASSDQPQHF.

The V gene is TRBV3-1 (or the pseudogene TRBV3-2), the J gene TRBJ2-7; 12 bases are a match to TRBD2. The CDR3 has 16 amino acids. Germline CDR1 and CDR2: LGHDT and YNNKEL (reference sequence). Losses at the gene ends were 5 bases for V and 3 bases for J; bases not matched to a gene: 8. CDR3 residues: CASSSGTSGHLYEQYF. CDR3 coding DNA: TGTGCCAGCAGCTCCGGGACTAGCGGGCACCTCTACGAGCAGTACTTC.

The chain joins TRBV14 to TRBJ1-4; D is possibly TRBD1 (5 bases). This CDR3 is 14 amino acids long. V was pared by 4 bases and J by 5 bases, with 11 bases between. Germline lookup yields CDR1 SGHDN and CDR2 FVKESK. In nucleotides, the CDR3 is TGTGCCAGCAGCCGTTTGACAGAGAATGAAAAACTGTTTTTT. Its translation is CASSRLTENEKLFF.

This chain links TRBV28 with TRBJ1-1, with unresolved D. Trimming removed 4 bases at V and 10 bases at J, with 13 bases between. Germline lookup yields CDR1 MDHEN and CDR2 SYDVKM. The CDR3 length is 12 residues. The CDR3 protein is CASSYIPQGAFF. CDR3 nucleotide sequence: TGTGCCAGCAGTTACATACCTCAAGGAGCTTTCTTT.

The V gene is TRBV28, the J gene TRBJ2-1; possible D gene TRBD2, 5 bases. The V end was cut by 8 bases, the J end by 6 bases, with 14 bases between. Germline V gives CDR1 MDHEN, CDR2 SYDVKM. The CDR3 contains 13 residues. The CDR3 DNA is TGTGCCAGCTTTGGGAGCAGTACCAATGAGCAGTTCTTC. Amino acid sequence: CASFGSSTNEQFF.

This clone was seen a few times. The CDR3 nucleotides read TGCAGTGCTAGAGCGGGACCCGAGCAGTACTTC. It specifies CSARAGPEQYF. This sequence joins TRBV20-1 and TRBJ2-7, with D perhaps matching TRBD1 or TRBD2 (5 bases each). The CDR3 runs 11 residues. Germline CDR1 reads DFQATT; CDR2 reads SNEGSKA (reference sequence). V lost 1 base, J lost 6 bases, and 7 bases lay in between.

The rearrangement joins TRBV27 to TRBJ1-2, with 8 nucleotides matching TRBD1. V gave up 8 bases and J gave up 8 bases; unmatched junction bases: 4. The germline CDR1 and CDR2 sequences are MNHEY and SMNVEV (reference sequence). The CDR3 loop spans 11 amino acids. This CDR3 is CASGDRTGYTF. The CDR3 nucleotides are TGTGCCAGCGGGGACAGGACCGGCTACACCTTC.

The gene calls are TRBV19 and TRBJ1-3, with D hard to call. Trimming took 8 bases from V and 2 from J, leaving 10 bases between them. Per the germline V gene, CDR1 is LNHDA and CDR2 is SQIVND (reference sequence). The CDR3 sequence is 13 residues long. This CDR3 reads CASFGPTGNTIYF. The CDR3 DNA follows: TGTGCCAGTTTTGGTCCAACTGGAAACACCATATATTTT.

This clone was recorded only once. Germline is not matched at one junction end, which may reflect a read error. The chain joins TRBV6-5 to TRBJ2-7; 16 bases match TRBD2. The germline V gene has CDR1 MNHEY and CDR2 SVGAGI. The CDR3 totals 16 residues. CDR3 in amino acids: CASSYLRPGTSGRVHF. CDR3 DNA: TGTGCCAGCAGTTATTTACGACCCGGGACTAGCGGGAGGGTTCACTTC.

The gene calls are TRBV4-1 and TRBJ1-5; D unresolved. The V gene lost 4 bases and the J gene lost 3 bases, with 13 bases spanning the gap. Germline CDR1 is MGHRA and CDR2 is YSYEKL. The CDR3 totals 15 residues. In nucleotides, the CDR3 is TGCGCCAGCAGCCTGGGTGGGAGTTACAATCAGCCCCAGCATTTT. This sequence encodes CASSLGGSYNQPQHF.

The rearrangement links TRBV29-1 to TRBJ1-5; 8 nucleotides match TRBD1. V trimming: 6 bases; J trimming: 6 bases; junction bases outside the gene matches: 13. This CDR3 spans 15 amino acids. Germline CDR1 and CDR2: SQVTM and ANQGSEA. CDR3 region: CSVSVGQGGRQPQHF. The CDR3, as DNA: TGCAGCGTATCCGTTGGACAGGGAGGCCGTCAGCCCCAGCATTTT.

This chain joins TRBV3-1 (or the pseudogene TRBV3-2) and TRBJ2-6, with TRBD1 as a possible D gene (5 bases). Germline-derived CDR1 and CDR2 are LGHDT and YNNKEL (reference sequence). The length of the CDR3 is 16 residues. The V end was cut by 4 bases, the J end by 0 bases, with 10 bases between. The CDR3 spells CASSRRQFSGANVLTF. In DNA, the CDR3 is TGTGCCAGCAGCCGACGACAGTTCTCTGGGGCCAACGTCCTGACTTTC.

The chain joins TRBV7-3 to TRBJ2-2; D might be TRBD2 (7 bases). The CDR3 is 16 residues long. V dropped 2 bases and J dropped 0 bases, with 10 bases sitting between them. Looked up from germline, CDR1 is SGHTA and CDR2 is FQGTGA. Here the CDR3 DNA reads TGTGCCAGCAGCTTATTCGGGGGGCCGAACACCGGGGAGCTGTTTTTT. It encodes CASSLFGGPNTGELFF.

This rearrangement joins TRBV5-1 to TRBJ2-5, with TRBD2 matching over 13 bases. The V gene end was trimmed by 3 bases and the J gene end by 2 bases; junction bases not matched to a gene: 1. CDR1 and CDR2 (germline): SGHRS, YFSETQ. This CDR3 spans 15 amino acids. CDR3 loop: CASSSGLAGQETQYF. The CDR3 nucleotides are TGCGCCAGCAGCTCGGGACTAGCGGGACAAGAGACCCAGTACTTC.

This clone appeared a single time. The chain links TRBV19 to TRBJ2-7; 7 nucleotides match TRBD1. Germline lookup yields CDR1 LNHDA and CDR2 SQIVND (reference sequence). The CDR3 is made up of 15 amino acids. V shed 6 bases and J 1 base; nucleotides not matched to a gene: 9. For the CDR3, the DNA is TGTGCCAGTAGCCTCCGGACAGGACTGTCCTACGAGCAGTACTTC. It encodes CASSLRTGLSYEQYF. Complete variable domain (other parts from reference TRBV19 and TRBJ2-7): DGGITQSPKYLFRKEGQNVTLSCEQNLNHDAMYWYRQDPGQGLRLIYYSQIVNDFQKGDIAEGYSVSREKKESFPLTVTSAQKNPTAFYLCASSLRTGLSYEQYFGPGTRLTVT.

In this sample, this clone turned up a few times. This chain links TRBV19 with TRBJ2-1, with 13 bases lining up with TRBD2. In germline, CDR1 is LNHDA, CDR2 SQIVND (reference sequence). The CDR3 runs to 15 residues. The junction had 6 bases not matched to a gene; V was cut back by 7 bases and J by 6 bases. The CDR3 sequence: CASTKLAGGPNEQFF. The CDR3 bases are TGTGCCAGTACCAAACTAGCGGGAGGGCCCAATGAGCAGTTCTTC. Filled out from reference TRBV19 and TRBJ2-1, the complete variable domain reads DGGITQSPKYLFRKEGQNVTLSCEQNLNHDAMYWYRQDPGQGLRLIYYSQIVNDFQKGDIAEGYSVSREKKESFPLTVTSAQKNPTAFYLCASTKLAGGPNEQFFGPGTRLTVL.

V and J are TRBV28 and TRBJ2-1, with 12 bases fitting TRBD2. V lost 3 bases to trimming and J lost 2 bases; unmatched junction nucleotides: 2. The CDR3 runs to 16 residues. Germline V gene data show CDR1 as MDHEN and CDR2 as SYDVKM. CDR3 in DNA: TGTGCCAGCAGTTTCAGGACTAGCGGGACCTACAATGAGCAGTTCTTC. Its protein product is CASSFRTSGTYNEQFF.

The chain links TRBV5-4 to TRBJ2-1; TRBD2 matches at 12 bases. The length of the CDR3 is 18 residues. Germline V gene sequence: CDR1 SGHNT, CDR2 YYREEE (reference sequence). The ends lost 3 bases at V and 9 bases at J; junction bases unmatched: 16. The CDR3 protein is CASSSSILTSGRMVEQFF. CDR3 DNA sequence: TGTGCCAGCAGCTCCTCTATCTTAACTAGCGGGAGGATGGTTGAGCAGTTCTTC. The variable domain in full, completed from reference TRBV5-4 and TRBJ2-1, reads ETGVTQSPTHLIKTRGQQVTLRCSSQSGHNTVSWYQQALGQGPQFIFQYYREEENGRGNFPPRFSGLQFPNYSSELNVNALELDDSALYLCASSSSILTSGRMVEQFFGPGTRLTVL.

The chain combines TRBV5-4 with TRBJ2-3, with 7 bases lining up with TRBD2. CDR3 length: 16 residues. With V trimmed by 4 bases and J by 3 bases, 11 bases remained unmatched. The germline CDR1 and CDR2 sequences are SGHNT and YYREEE (reference sequence). The CDR3 DNA reads as TGTGCCAGCAGCCCAGGACTAGTCGGCGGGACAGATACGCAGTATTTT. Its translation is CASSPGLVGGTDTQYF.

The genes are TRBV5-1 and TRBJ2-5; D gene ambiguous. V gave up 1 base and J gave up 1 base, with 8 bases separating them. The CDR3 runs 14 residues. CDR1 and CDR2 (germline): SGHRS, YFSETQ. CDR3 in DNA: TGCGCCAGCAGCTTGAAGCACGGCCAAGAGACCCAGTACTTC. It yields the protein CASSLKHGQETQYF.

The V and J genes are TRBV5-4 and TRBJ2-2, with D tentatively TRBD1 (6 bases). Looked up from germline, CDR1 is SGHNT and CDR2 is YYREEE (reference sequence). Deletions cut 2 bases from V and 4 bases from J, with 9 bases between. CDR3 length equals 14 residues. CDR3 sequence reads: CASSLGTPTGELFF. Written as DNA, the CDR3 is TGTGCCAGCAGCTTAGGGACACCCACCGGGGAGCTGTTTTTT.

The chain is built from TRBV4-3 and TRBJ2-5; the D call may be TRBD1 or TRBD2 (5 bases each). Germline CDR1 is LGHNA and CDR2 is YSLEER. The CDR3 contains 15 residues. The ends were cut back, 4 bases at V and 0 bases at J, with 12 bases in the middle. In DNA, the CDR3 is TGCGCCAGCAGCCCCCATGGGGGAGACCAAGAGACCCAGTACTTC. It translates to CASSPHGGDQETQYF.

The chain employs TRBV2 and TRBJ1-5, with 9 positions matching TRBD1. CDR1 SNHLY and CDR2 FYNNEI come from the germline V gene. The CDR3 covers 17 residues. The trim removed 8 bases at V and 5 bases at J, leaving 16 bases unmatched. The CDR3: CASVNLRDREGDQPQHF. In DNA, the CDR3 is TGTGCCAGCGTAAATCTAAGGGACAGGGAAGGGGATCAGCCCCAGCATTTT.

The CDR3, as DNA: TGTGCCAGCAGAGAAGACAGGCGTAACTATGGCTACACCTTC. Protein: CASREDRRNYGYTF. The chain carries TRBV27 and TRBJ1-2, with D possibly matching TRBD1 (6 bases). V was cut by 6 bases and J by 1 base, with 12 bases left in between. The CDR3 length is 14 residues. CDR1 MNHEY and CDR2 SMNVEV come from the germline V gene (reference sequence).

The V call is TRBV7-9, the J call TRBJ2-1, with D possibly TRBD2 on 6 matching bases. Trimming took off 2 bases at V and 6 bases at J, with 17 bases between the two ends. The CDR3 spans 16 residues. Germline loops: CDR1 SEHNR, CDR2 FQNEAQ (reference sequence). Written as DNA, the CDR3 is TGTGCCAGCAGCTTAATCCTCCGGGGACTGGGCAATGAGCAGTTCTTC. Its translation is CASSLILRGLGNEQFF.

CDR3 region: CASSLVATVIRTLHF. CDR3 nucleotides: TGTGCCAGCAGCTTGGTAGCGACAGTGATTCGAACCCTCCACTTT. The chain links TRBV5-5 to TRBJ1-6, with D perhaps TRBD1 (5 bases). The CDR3 extends over 15 amino acids. CDR1 SGHKS and CDR2 YYEKEE come from the germline V gene (reference sequence). Trimming stripped 0 bases from V and 14 bases from J, with 18 bases between.

The chain recombines TRBV7-3 with TRBJ1-3, with TRBD1 as a possible D gene (5 bases). Between the trimmed V and J ends, which lost 5 bases and 0 bases, there was a span of 11 bases. The germline gives CDR1 SGHTA, CDR2 FQGTGA. The CDR3 runs 15 residues. In DNA form, the CDR3 reads TGTGCCAGCAGCCCCGGGGCCAGCTCTGGAAACACCATATATTTT. This encodes CASSPGASSGNTIYF.

V and J are TRBV20-1 and TRBJ1-1; the D is unclear. The CDR3 length is 12 residues. CDR1 is DFQATT, CDR2 SNEGSKA, per germline (reference sequence). With 3 bases removed from V and 5 bases from J, the gap between germline ends came to 10 bases. This CDR3 reads CSASPKRTEAFF. DNA of the CDR3: TGCAGTGCTAGTCCGAAAAGGACTGAAGCTTTCTTT.

The chain recombines TRBV6-5 with TRBJ1-4; 7 bases line up with TRBD1. Germline V gene lookup returns CDR1 MNHEY and CDR2 SVGAGI. V was clipped by 2 bases and J by 5 bases; unmatched bases: 2. This CDR3 has 14 residues. The CDR3, as DNA: TGTGCCAGCAGTTACGGACAGGAAAATGAAAAACTGTTTTTT. As protein: CASSYGQENEKLFF.

V and J are TRBV6-5 and TRBJ2-1; D is undetermined. This CDR3 comprises 15 residues. V was clipped by 4 bases and J by 1 base, with 11 bases between them. Germline loops: CDR1 MNHEY, CDR2 SVGAGI. This chain's CDR3 is CASSSPRTSYNEQFF. For the CDR3, the DNA is TGTGCCAGCAGTTCCCCCCGAACTTCCTACAATGAGCAGTTCTTC.